This T cell receptor beta chain was retrieved from a study of shared clonotypes between healthy human individuals. In germline, CDR1 is SGHTA, CDR2 FQGNSA. Trimming removed 0 bases from V and 7 bases from J; junction bases left unmatched: 9. This CDR3 region has 15 residues. TCRdb's copy holds only in-frame clones and misses some; the assay was immunoSEQ multiplex PCR. Of roughly 2.2 million clones in the sample, approximately 93% were seen once. The chain links TRBV7-2 to TRBJ2-7; 7 bases align to TRBD2. This clonotype was obtained from a man aged 18-30 years in good health. Some clones in this sample may be carry-over from other donors' samples. The sample consisted of naive CD4+ T cells from PBMCs. The subset denotes: CD45RA+ positively selected. CDR3 loop: CASSLAGGPLLEQYF. In DNA, the CDR3 is TGTGCCAGCAGCTTAGCGGGAGGGCCTCTACTGGAGCAGTACTTC.